The rows below give T cell receptor beta chains drawn from one sample of a study of shared clonotypes between healthy human individuals. Clones were read by immunoSEQ multiplex PCR, and TCRdb kept only the in-frame ones, dropping some. Seen here are 740,000 or so clones, about three quarters observed once, and the top ten hold more than 1.5%. Sequenced sample: memory CD4+ T cells sorted from blood. Receptors were obtained from a woman aged 25-40 years in good health. The CDR3 runs from the conserved cysteine through the conserved F or W. The D gene is left open where the match is weak. Clone size is given for some rows only: seen once, a few or many times, or a class if the clone is expanded.

cdr3_aa cdr3_nt clone_size j_call cdr3_length d_call v_call
CASSSRDRSQSYTF TGTGCCAGCAGCTCACGGGACAGAAGTCAAAGCTACACCTTC NA TRBJ1-2 14 TRBD1 TRBV13
CASSYRDTHYGYTF TGTGCCAGCAGTTACCGGGACACCCACTATGGCTACACCTTC NA TRBJ1-2 14 NA TRBV6-5
CASTGTGQYGYTF TGTGCCAGCACCGGGACAGGGCAATATGGCTACACCTTC few TRBJ1-2 13 TRBD1 TRBV27
CASRDKGADTQYF TGTGCCAGCAGAGACAAGGGGGCAGATACGCAGTATTTT NA TRBJ2-3 13 NA TRBV25-1
CASSQGPPGQRFWEQYF TGCGCCAGCAGCCAAGGGCCACCGGGACAGCGGTTTTGGGAGCAGTACTTC NA TRBJ2-7 17 TRBD1 TRBV4-1
CASSLTRGGFAYEQYF TGTGCCAGCAGCTTAACCCGTGGGGGTTTCGCCTACGAGCAGTACTTC NA TRBJ2-7 16 NA TRBV7-9
CASRDRQRNSNQPQHF TGTGCCAGCAGGGATAGACAGCGAAATAGCAATCAGCCCCAGCATTTT NA TRBJ1-5 16 NA TRBV2
CASSLDSPNEKLFF TGCGCCAGCAGCTTGGACAGTCCTAATGAAAAACTGTTTTTT once TRBJ1-4 14 NA TRBV5-1
CASSPTGNTIYF TGTGCCAGCTCACCGACAGGAAACACCATATATTTT NA TRBJ1-3 12 NA TRBV18
CASSLAGDRGHEQYF TGCGCCAGCAGCTTGGCCGGGGACAGGGGCCACGAGCAGTACTTC NA TRBJ2-7 15 TRBD1 TRBV5-1
CASSRAGGYNEQFF TGTGCCAGCAGTCGGGCAGGGGGCTACAATGAGCAGTTCTTC few TRBJ2-1 14 TRBD1 TRBV28
CSGLISLSAGETQYF TGCAGCGGTCTTATAAGTCTAAGTGCCGGGGAGACCCAGTACTTC NA TRBJ2-5 15 NA TRBV29-1
CASSSPGRGNEKLFF TGTGCCAGCAGTTCCCCGGGACGGGGTAATGAAAAACTGTTTTTT many TRBJ1-4 15 NA TRBV28
CASSVVSQETQYF TGTGCCAGCAGTGTAGTCAGCCAAGAGACCCAGTACTTC NA TRBJ2-5 13 NA TRBV2
CASSPSVRQQYF TGCGCCAGCAGCCCCTCAGTAAGACAGCAGTATTTT NA TRBJ2-3 12 NA TRBV5-1
CASFDQPQHF TGTGCCAGCTTCGACCAGCCCCAGCATTTT few TRBJ1-5 10 NA TRBV7-9
CASSYSTAQDEQYF TGTGCCAGCAGTTACTCGACGGCTCAAGACGAGCAGTACTTC NA TRBJ2-7 14 NA TRBV6-5
CASSPSGDNTGELFF TGTGCCAGCTCACCAAGCGGGGATAACACCGGGGAGCTGTTTTTT NA TRBJ2-2 15 TRBD2 TRBV18
CASSLDGKNTGELFF TGCGCCAGCAGCTTGGATGGGAAGAACACCGGGGAGCTGTTTTTT NA TRBJ2-2 15 NA TRBV5-1
CASSTGPDQPQHF TGTGCCAGCAGCACGGGCCCCGATCAGCCCCAGCATTTT NA TRBJ1-5 13 NA TRBV7-3
CASSSFRQGFEQYF TGTGCCAGCAGCTCTTTTCGACAGGGCTTCGAGCAGTACTTC NA TRBJ2-7 14 TRBD1 TRBV5-6
CAPGTGTIYEQYF TGTGCCCCCGGGACAGGGACCATCTACGAGCAGTACTTC NA TRBJ2-7 13 TRBD1 TRBV6-6
CASSLPPWAANYGYTF TGTGCCAGCAGTTTACCCCCTTGGGCCGCTAACTATGGCTACACCTTC few TRBJ1-2 16 NA TRBV28
CASSPGKQSDYTYEQYF TGTGCCAGCTCACCAGGCAAACAAAGTGACTATACCTACGAGCAGTACTTC few TRBJ2-7 17 NA TRBV18
CASSYSQYQPQHF TGTGCCAGCAGTTACTCCCAATATCAGCCCCAGCATTTT few TRBJ1-5 13 NA TRBV6-5
CASSPIDFSTDTQYF TGTGCCAGCAGTCCCATAGACTTTAGCACAGATACGCAGTATTTT NA TRBJ2-3 15 NA TRBV28
CASSPQGASYEQYF TGTGCCAGCAGCCCTCAGGGGGCAAGCTACGAGCAGTACTTC NA TRBJ2-7 14 TRBD1 TRBV7-8
CASSESEGVAYEQYF TGTGCCAGCAGTGAATCCGAGGGTGTTGCCTACGAGCAGTACTTC NA TRBJ2-7 15 NA TRBV25-1
CASSQSRTVYEQYF TGCGCCAGCAGTCAATCCCGGACCGTCTACGAGCAGTACTTC NA TRBJ2-7 14 NA TRBV23-1
CASSVALGGTNTGELFF TGTGCCAGCAGCGTAGCTCTGGGCGGAACAAACACCGGGGAGCTGTTTTTT NA TRBJ2-2 17 NA TRBV9
CSVPLGGSGDTQYF TGCAGCGTTCCCTTGGGGGGTTCGGGAGATACGCAGTATTTT NA TRBJ2-3 14 NA TRBV29-1
CASSRDSNQPQHF TGCGCCAGCAGCAGGGACAGCAATCAGCCCCAGCATTTT NA TRBJ1-5 13 NA TRBV5-1
CASSPAPGVNYGYTF TGTGCCAGCAGCCCTGCGCCAGGGGTGAACTATGGCTACACCTTC NA TRBJ1-2 15 NA TRBV7-2
CASSPGTGGGNGYTF TGTGCCAGCAGTCCGGGGACAGGGGGCGGGAATGGCTACACCTTC many TRBJ1-2 15 TRBD1 TRBV27
CASSIGRAGLNTEAFF TGTGCCAGTAGTATTGGCAGGGCAGGCCTGAACACTGAAGCTTTCTTT NA TRBJ1-1 16 NA TRBV19
CASTPRAAYGYTF TGTGCCAGCACCCCTAGGGCAGCTTATGGCTACACCTTC NA TRBJ1-2 13 NA TRBV28
CASSTSGSSGSNEQYF TGTGCCAGCAGCACCTCCGGGTCTAGCGGGAGTAACGAGCAGTACTTC NA TRBJ2-7 16 TRBD2 TRBV9
CASVGQGNYGYTF TGTGCCAGCGTGGGGCAGGGTAACTATGGCTACACCTTC NA TRBJ1-2 13 NA TRBV28
CASSLALGTEETQYF TGTGCCAGCAGCTTAGCGCTAGGGACAGAAGAGACCCAGTACTTC NA TRBJ2-5 15 TRBD1 TRBV7-9
CASRWDGHTGELFF TGTGCCAGCCGCTGGGACGGACACACCGGGGAGCTGTTTTTT NA TRBJ2-2 14 NA TRBV28
CASSVGGQGVPGGGNTIYF TGTGCCAGCAGCGTAGGGGGACAGGGGGTGCCAGGCGGTGGAAACACCATATATTTT NA TRBJ1-3 19 TRBD1 TRBV9
CASSILTGGLVGIRFF TGTGCCAGTAGTATTCTAACAGGGGGTTTAGTGGGTATAAGGTTCTTC NA TRBJ2-1 16 TRBD1 TRBV19
CASRRSDRVSEKLFF TGTGCCAGCAGACGATCGGACAGGGTCAGTGAAAAACTGTTTTTT few TRBJ1-4 15 TRBD1 TRBV28
CASSQEGPGRTTNEKLFF TGCGCCAGCAGCCAAGAGGGTCCAGGGCGAACAACTAATGAAAAACTGTTTTTT NA TRBJ1-4 18 NA TRBV4-1
CASMRRAGPSGANVLTF TGTGCCAGCATGAGGAGGGCAGGCCCCTCTGGGGCCAACGTCCTGACTTTC once TRBJ2-6 17 NA TRBV5-5
CASSLEGVGELFF TGTGCCAGCAGCCTGGAGGGGGTCGGGGAGCTGTTTTTT once TRBJ2-2 13 NA TRBV5-8
CASNILFARANTGELFF TGTGCCAGTAATATCTTGTTCGCCAGGGCTAACACCGGGGAGCTGTTTTTT NA TRBJ2-2 17 NA TRBV19
CASSERKGSTNEKLFF TGTGCCAGCAGTGAAAGAAAGGGGTCAACTAATGAAAAACTGTTTTTT few TRBJ1-4 16 NA TRBV6-1
CASSGGWGPQHF TGTGCCAGCAGTGGAGGGTGGGGGCCCCAGCATTTT NA TRBJ1-5 12 NA TRBV2
CASPHPGQGGYGYTF TGTGCCAGTCCGCACCCGGGACAGGGCGGGTATGGCTACACCTTC NA TRBJ1-2 15 TRBD1 TRBV7-9